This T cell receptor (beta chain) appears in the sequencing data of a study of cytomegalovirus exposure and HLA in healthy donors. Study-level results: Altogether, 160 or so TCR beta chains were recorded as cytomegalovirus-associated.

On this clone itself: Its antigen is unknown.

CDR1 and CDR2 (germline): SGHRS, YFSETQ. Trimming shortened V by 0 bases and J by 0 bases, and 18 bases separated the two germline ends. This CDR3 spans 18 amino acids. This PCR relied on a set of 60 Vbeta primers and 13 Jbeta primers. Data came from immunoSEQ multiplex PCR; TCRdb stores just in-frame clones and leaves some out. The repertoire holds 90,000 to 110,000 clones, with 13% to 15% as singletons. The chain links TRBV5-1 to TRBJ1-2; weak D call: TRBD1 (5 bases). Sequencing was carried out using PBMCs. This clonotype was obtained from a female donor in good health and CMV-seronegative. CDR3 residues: CASSLAGDPNRANYGYTF. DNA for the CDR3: TGCGCCAGCAGCTTGGCGGGGGACCCAAACCGAGCTAACTATGGCTACACCTTC.